This entry is about one T cell receptor (beta chain). Trimming took 1 base from V and 2 from J; bases not matched to a gene: 1. CDR3 size: 15 residues. CDR1 and CDR2 (germline): MNHEY, SMNVEV (reference sequence). This table comes from immunoSEQ multiplex PCR, and its TCRdb copy is limited to in-frame clones, with some not included. The table lists some 260,000 clones, 82% of them singletons. This entry belongs to a study of blood T cell repertoires in COVID-19. Study summary: The United States, Italy and Spain provided the acute and convalescent COVID-19 samples. Sources were T cells, B-cell-depleted T cells, or PBMCs; the material itself was cDNA or gDNA.

The rearrangement links TRBV27 to TRBJ1-4, with 7 bases identical to TRBD1. The sample comprised peripheral blood. The sequence came from a woman of 80 years or more with active or convalescent COVID-19. DNA for the CDR3: TGTGCCAGCAGTTTATTCAGGGGGACTAATGAAAAACTGTTTTTT. It translates to CASSLFRGTNEKLFF.